Below are 9 T cell receptor beta chains sequenced from a single sample in a study of blood T cell repertoires in COVID-19. Data came from immunoSEQ multiplex PCR; TCRdb stores just in-frame clones and leaves some out. Among under 130,000 clones listed, around 91% were seen once. Sequencing input: peripheral blood. The receptors were sampled from a woman older than 75 with acute or convalescent COVID-19.

The chain is built from TRBV30 and TRBJ2-7; a possible D gene is TRBD1 (6 bases). The CDR3 has 12 residues. Germline V gives CDR1 GTSNPN, CDR2 SVGIG (reference sequence). V was pared by 1 base and J by 4 bases, with 8 bases between. The CDR3 bases are TGTGCCTGGAGTGGGACAGCTTACGAGCAGTACTTC. Protein: CAWSGTAYEQYF.

V usage is TRBV10-3 and J usage is TRBJ1-1; 7 bases line up with TRBD1. Germline V gives CDR1 ENHRY, CDR2 SYGVKD. The CDR3 has 15 residues. Trimming at V came to 10 bases and at J to 5 bases, leaving 16 bases not matched to a gene. The CDR3 sequence: CATSLSGRGETEAFF. In DNA, the CDR3 is TGTGCCACATCGTTGTCTGGCAGGGGGGAAACTGAAGCTTTCTTT.

This rearrangement joins TRBV6-2 or TRBV6-3 to TRBJ1-1; TRBD1 might be the D (5 bases). Trimming shortened V by 6 bases and J by 0 bases, and 14 bases separated the two germline ends. CDR1 is MNHEY, CDR2 SVGEGT, per germline. This CDR3 has 15 residues. The CDR3 loop reads CASSRPTDMNTEAFF. The CDR3 DNA sequence: TGTGCCAGCAGCCGTCCGACGGACATGAACACTGAAGCTTTCTTT.

V and J are TRBV24-1 and TRBJ2-1; 9 nucleotides line up with TRBD1. The CDR3 has 18 residues. V gave up 4 bases and J gave up 3 bases; unmatched junction bases: 12. Germline-derived CDR1 and CDR2 are KGHDR and SFDVKD. This chain's CDR3 is CATSDPGTGKNYYNEQFF. The CDR3 nucleotides read TGTGCCACCAGTGACCCGGGGACAGGGAAGAACTACTACAATGAGCAGTTCTTC.

This chain connects TRBV10-1 to TRBJ2-3; 8 nucleotides align to TRBD2. The CDR3 totals 15 residues. V trimming: 2 bases; J trimming: 4 bases; junction bases outside the gene matches: 5. Germline CDR1 WNHNN, CDR2 SYGVQD (reference sequence). The CDR3 sequence: CASSERPGLADTQYF. The DNA for the CDR3 is TGCGCCAGCAGTGAGAGGCCGGGACTAGCAGATACGCAGTATTTT.

This chain uses TRBV28 with TRBJ2-7; 7 positions match TRBD1. Germline lookup yields CDR1 MDHEN and CDR2 SYDVKM. J gave up 3 bases and V 7 bases, and 9 bases lay outside the gene matches. CDR3 length equals 14 residues. The CDR3 DNA reads TGTGCCAGCACCAGAACCAGGACAGGCTACGAGCAGTACTTC. Its translation is CASTRTRTGYEQYF.

V gene TRBV7-9 combines with J gene TRBJ2-7, with D possibly matching TRBD2 (6 bases). The V gene lost 3 bases and the J gene lost 1 base, with 7 bases spanning the gap. Germline-derived CDR1 and CDR2 are SEHNR and FQNEAQ (reference sequence). This CDR3 contains 13 residues. The CDR3 loop reads CASSFSGSYEQYF. DNA of the CDR3: TGTGCCAGCAGCTTCAGCGGGTCCTACGAGCAGTACTTC.

The chain carries TRBV7-9 and TRBJ2-3; 10 bases are a match to TRBD1. The junction had 4 bases not matched to a gene; V was cut back by 2 bases and J by 2 bases. From germline, CDR1 is SEHNR and CDR2 FQNEAQ (reference sequence). CDR3 size: 16 residues. CDR3 bases: TGTGCCAGCAGCTTATGGGACAGGGGAACCACAGATACGCAGTATTTT. Encoded protein: CASSLWDRGTTDTQYF.

The chain carries TRBV20-1 and TRBJ2-7; weak D call: TRBD1 (7 bases). V was cut by 6 bases and J by 5 bases, with 11 bases left in between. Germline values: CDR1 DFQATT, CDR2 SNEGSKA (reference sequence). This CDR3 spans 11 amino acids. This chain's CDR3 is CSAEGAHEQYF. In DNA form, the CDR3 reads TGCAGTGCGGAGGGGGCTCACGAGCAGTACTTC.